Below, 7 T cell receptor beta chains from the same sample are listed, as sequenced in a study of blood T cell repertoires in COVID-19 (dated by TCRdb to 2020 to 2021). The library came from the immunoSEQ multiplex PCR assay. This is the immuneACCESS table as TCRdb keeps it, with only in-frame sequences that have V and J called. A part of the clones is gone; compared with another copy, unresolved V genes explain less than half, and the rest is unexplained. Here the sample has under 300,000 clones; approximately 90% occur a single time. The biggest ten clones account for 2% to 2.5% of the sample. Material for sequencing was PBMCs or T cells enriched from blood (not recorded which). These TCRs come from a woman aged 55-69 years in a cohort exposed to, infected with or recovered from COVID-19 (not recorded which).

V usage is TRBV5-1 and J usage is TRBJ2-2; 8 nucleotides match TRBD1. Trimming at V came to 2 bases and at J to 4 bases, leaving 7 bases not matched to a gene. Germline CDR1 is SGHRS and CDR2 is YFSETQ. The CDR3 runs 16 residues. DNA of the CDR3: TGCGCCAGCAGCTTCGAGCTTACAGGGGGCACCGGGGAGCTGTTTTTT. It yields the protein CASSFELTGGTGELFF. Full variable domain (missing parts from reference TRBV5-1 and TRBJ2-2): KAGVTQTPRYLIKTRGQQVTLSCSPISGHRSVSWYQQTPGQGLQFLFEYFSETQRNKGNFPGRFSGRQFSNSRSEMNVSTLELGDSALYLCASSFELTGGTGELFFGEGSRLTVL.

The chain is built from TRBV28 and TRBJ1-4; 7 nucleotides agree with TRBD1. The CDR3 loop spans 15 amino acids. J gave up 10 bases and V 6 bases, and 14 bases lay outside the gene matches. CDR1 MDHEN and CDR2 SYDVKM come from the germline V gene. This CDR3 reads CASSPGGTGERKLFF. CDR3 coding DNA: TGTGCCAGCAGCCCTGGCGGAACAGGGGAAAGAAAACTGTTTTTT.

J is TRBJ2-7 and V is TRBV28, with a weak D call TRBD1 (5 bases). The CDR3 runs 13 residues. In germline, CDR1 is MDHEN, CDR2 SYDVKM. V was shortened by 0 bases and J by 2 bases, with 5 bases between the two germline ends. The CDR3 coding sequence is TGTGCCAGCAGTTTATGGGACACCTACGAGCAGTACTTC. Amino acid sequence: CASSLWDTYEQYF. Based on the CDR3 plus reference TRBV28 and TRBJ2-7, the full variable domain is DVKVTQSSRYLVKRTGEKVFLECVQDMDHENMFWYRQDPGLGLRLIYFSYDVKMKEKGDIPEGYSVSREKKERFSLILESASTNQTSMYLCASSLWDTYEQYFGPGTRLTVT.

CDR3 amino acids: CASSQQAGGPYEQYF. The CDR3 DNA reads TGTGCCAGCAGCCAACAAGCGGGAGGGCCCTACGAGCAGTACTTC. The chain links TRBV14 to TRBJ2-7; 10 nucleotides align to TRBD2. CDR1 and CDR2 from the germline V gene are SGHDN and FVKESK. The CDR3 loop spans 15 amino acids. After removal of 2 bases from V and 2 bases from J, the junction contained 3 bases not matched to a gene.

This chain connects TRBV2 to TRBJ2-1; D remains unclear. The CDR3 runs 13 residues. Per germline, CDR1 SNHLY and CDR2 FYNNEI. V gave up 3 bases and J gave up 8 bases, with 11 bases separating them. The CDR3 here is CASSDGRPHEQFF. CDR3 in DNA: TGTGCCAGCAGTGATGGGCGCCCCCATGAGCAGTTCTTC.

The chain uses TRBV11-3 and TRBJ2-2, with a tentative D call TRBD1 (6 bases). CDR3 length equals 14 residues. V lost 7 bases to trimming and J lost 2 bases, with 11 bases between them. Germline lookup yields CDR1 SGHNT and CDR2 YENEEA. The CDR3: CASNPGHNTGELFF. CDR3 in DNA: TGTGCCAGCAACCCGGGACATAACACCGGGGAGCTGTTTTTT. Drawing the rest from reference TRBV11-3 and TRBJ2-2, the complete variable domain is EAGVVQSPRYKIIEKKQPVAFWCNPISGHNTLYWYLQNLGQGPELLIRYENEEAVDDSQLPKDRFSAERLKGVDSTLKIQPAELGDSAVYLCASNPGHNTGELFFGEGSRLTVL.

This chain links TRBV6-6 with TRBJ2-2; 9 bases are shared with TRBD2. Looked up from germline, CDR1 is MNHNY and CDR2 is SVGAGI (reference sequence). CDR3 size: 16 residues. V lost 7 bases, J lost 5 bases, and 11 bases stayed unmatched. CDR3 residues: CASIDPFSGRTGELFF. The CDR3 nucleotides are TGTGCCAGCATAGATCCCTTTAGCGGGAGAACCGGGGAGCTGTTTTTT.